These 32 T cell receptor delta chains came from one sample sequenced in a study of gamma-delta T cells after stem cell transplantation. TCRdb redid clone calling on the RT-PCR reads using CATT. The profile covers some 16,000 delta-chain clones, with more than 7.5% appearing a single time and about 60% taken by the ten largest. Sequenced material: gamma-delta T cells. These receptors were obtained from a human donor. It is not recorded whose cells these are; they may come from a transplant donor.

This clone was seen a few times. Given a far larger clone just one base away, this is likely a sequencing read error. The same CDR3 arises from other DNA sequences in this sample as well. The rearrangement uses TRDV2 and TRDJ1; D ambiguous. The CDR3 runs 16 residues. The germline V gene has CDR1 GEAIGNYY and CDR2 EKD. CDR3 coding DNA: TGTGCCTGTGACACCATGGGCCTTAGGTACACCGATAAACTCATTTTT. It specifies CACDTMGLRYTDKLIF.

Ten or more counts support this clone. A far bigger clonotype differs at one base, so this is likely a read error. The chain carries TRDV2 and TRDJ1; 7 bases align to TRDD3. V was pared by 0 bases and J by 4 bases, with 10 bases of the junction left unmatched. Germline CDR1 is GEAIGNYY and CDR2 is EKD. This CDR3 comprises 16 residues. CDR3 sequence: CACDTEGDSMGDKLIF. The CDR3 DNA reads as TGTGCCTGTGACACCGAAGGGGATAGTATGGGCGATAAACTCATCTTT.

V gene TRDV2 combines with J gene TRDJ2; 8 bases agree with TRDD2. Germline V gives CDR1 GEAIGNYY, CDR2 EKD. This CDR3 has 19 residues. J gave up 15 bases and V 3 bases, and 29 bases lay outside the gene matches. This chain's CDR3 is CACDLLPIRVRYLTSHIFF. In nucleotides, the CDR3 is TGTGCCTGTGACCTCCTTCCTATCCGGGTGAGGTATTTAACATCACACATCTTCTTT.

This clone has only a few counts. This DNA translates differently at residue 13 from the TCRdb protein, which is that of a much larger clone; a read error is likely, and the protein shown is the DNA's own translation. V gene TRDV2 combines with J gene TRDJ3, with 8 nucleotides matching TRDD3. Germline CDR1 GEAIGNYY, CDR2 EKD. The CDR3 spans 20 residues. The CDR3, as DNA: TGTGCCTGTGACACGCCTACTGGGGGCTCGAGCTCCAGGGACACCCGACAGATGTTTTTC. Its translation: CACDTPTGGSSSRDTRQMFF.

This clone was counted many times. V gene TRDV2 combines with J gene TRDJ1; the match to TRDD3 covers 10 bases. With 0 bases clipped from V and 2 bases from J, the junction kept 14 bases outside the gene matches. Germline-derived CDR1 and CDR2 are GEAIGNYY and EKD. The CDR3 covers 19 residues. CDR3 in amino acids: CACDTGAGTGGSLTDKLIF. The CDR3, as DNA: TGTGCCTGTGACACCGGGGCAGGTACTGGGGGATCGTTGACCGATAAACTCATCTTT.

On this clone: The amino acid sequence in TCRdb belongs to a much larger clone and departs from this DNA's translation at residue 10, likely a sequencing read error; the sequence shown is translated from the DNA. The V and J genes are TRDV2 and TRDJ1; 11 nucleotides match TRDD3. The CDR3 sequence is 15 residues long. Germline CDR1 GEAIGNYY, CDR2 EKD. J was trimmed by 4 bases and V by 2 bases; bases with no gene match: 5. The CDR3 loop is CACDNLGDTVDKLIF. CDR3 in DNA: TGTGCCTGTGACAATCTGGGGGATACTGTCGATAAACTCATCTTT.

This clone was counted only a few times. Mismatch with germline at one junction end may stem from a read error. V is TRDV2 and J is TRDJ1; D is perhaps TRDD3 (5 bases). This CDR3 region has 18 residues. The germline V gene has CDR1 GEAIGNYY and CDR2 EKD. The DNA of the CDR3 is TGTGCCTGTGACACCCTCCAATTACTGGTGGATCCGACCGATCAACTCATCTTT. The encoded protein is CACDTLQLLVDPTDQLIF.

On this clone itself: TCRdb has a much larger clone's protein, which differs at residue 9 from the translation of this DNA, likely because of a read error; what is shown is the protein translated from the DNA. The chain employs TRDV2 and TRDJ1; no definite D call. The CDR3 spans 19 residues. V lost 2 bases and J lost 6, with 30 bases in between. Germline CDR1 is GEAIGNYY and CDR2 is EKD. The CDR3, as DNA: TGTGCCTGTGACAAAGTTGGTCAGGCGGACGCCGATCCCTCCCATAAACTCATCTTT. The encoded protein is CACDKVGQADADPSHKLIF.

The chain joins TRDV2 to TRDJ3, with 8 bases aligning to TRDD3. The CDR3 is made up of 17 amino acids. V lost 0 bases and J lost 20; bases outside the gene matches: 20. Germline V gene data show CDR1 as GEAIGNYY and CDR2 as EKD. CDR3 protein: CACDTPGGRWDPRHLFF. In DNA form, the CDR3 reads TGTGCCTGTGACACCCCTGGGGGACGCTGGGACCCCCGACACCTGTTTTTC.

A remark on this clone: At one of its ends the junction is not consistent with the germline gene, which may arise from a read error. Other DNA sequences in the sample encode the same CDR3. The chain combines TRDV2 with TRDJ3, with unresolved D. The CDR3 totals 18 residues. Per the germline V gene, CDR1 is GEAIGNYY and CDR2 is EKD. In nucleotides, the CDR3 is TGTGCCTGTGACACTCCTGTGGGTCGCTCCTCTTACACCCTACAGATGTTTTTC. Translated: CACDTPVGRSSYTLQMFF.

The sample holds a few counts of this clone. TCRdb lists the protein of a much larger clone for this DNA, which differs at residue 7, so this is likely a read error; the protein given here is translated from the DNA itself. Additional DNA sequences in this sample encode the identical CDR3. The gene calls are TRDV2 and TRDJ1, with D maybe TRDD3 (6 bases). The V gene's germline CDR1 is GEAIGNYY and CDR2 EKD. Trimming took 2 bases from V and 0 from J, leaving 21 bases between them. This CDR3 has 18 amino acids. The CDR3 nucleotides are TGTGCCTGTGACAGAGGGGTGGATACTCGATCTTACACCGATAAACTCATCTTT. It yields the protein CACDRGVDTRSYTDKLIF.

As for this clone: TCRdb's protein for this DNA is that of a much larger clone and differs from the translation at residue 17, likely a read error; the protein shown is the DNA translation. This sequence joins TRDV2 and TRDJ1; 12 bases are a match to TRDD3. The CDR3 totals 22 residues. Germline CDR1 reads GEAIGNYY; CDR2 reads EKD. V lost 1 base and J lost 4; bases outside the gene matches: 24. The CDR3 reads CACDTVGTGGYTHSEYIDKLIF. In nucleotides, the CDR3 is TGTGCCTGTGACACGGTGGGAACTGGGGGATACACTCACTCAGAGTACATCGATAAACTCATCTTT.

This clone was found a few times. The protein given by TCRdb reflects a much larger clone and differs at residue 12 from this DNA's translation, likely from a read error; the protein shown is the DNA's translation. The V call is TRDV2, the J call TRDJ1; the match to TRDD3 covers 11 bases. The CDR3 sequence is 21 residues long. V shed 0 bases and J 1 base; nucleotides not matched to a gene: 18. Germline V lookup: CDR1 GEAIGNYY, CDR2 EKD. CDR3 sequence (DNA): TGTGCCTGTGACACCGTGTCGCTGGGGGATACTTTTACTCAATCCACCGATAAACTCATCTTT. It specifies CACDTVSLGDTFTQSTDKLIF.

This clone was picked up a small number of times. The protein recorded in TCRdb matches a much larger clone and deviates from this DNA's translation at residue 3, suggesting a read error; the protein here is obtained by translating the DNA. The V call is TRDV1, the J call TRDJ1, with TRDD3 as a possible D gene (6 bases). CDR1 TSWWSYY and CDR2 QGS come from the germline V gene. The CDR3 has 22 amino acids. CDR3 in amino acids: CAIGEFAIWGQQSLSRTDKLIF. CDR3 nucleotides: TGTGCTATTGGGGAATTCGCGATCTGGGGACAACAGTCCCTTTCCCGCACCGATAAACTCATCTTT.

This clone is medium-sized (0.01 to 0.1%). This same CDR3 is encoded by further DNA sequences in the sample. Here the CDR3 DNA reads TGTGCCTGTGACAAGATTCCTACCTCGGTCCTGGGGGATAACAGAGCGGACGATAAACTCATCTTT. Translating it yields CACDKIPTSVLGDNRADDKLIF. This chain links TRDV2 with TRDJ1; 10 bases map to TRDD3. J was trimmed by 4 bases and V by 2 bases; bases with no gene match: 27. Germline V gene data show CDR1 as GEAIGNYY and CDR2 as EKD. CDR3 length: 22 amino acids.

The sample holds a few counts of this clone. TCRdb has a much larger clone's protein, which differs at residue 11 from the translation of this DNA, likely because of a read error; what is shown is the protein translated from the DNA. Other DNA sequences in this sample translate to the same CDR3. This chain uses TRDV2 with TRDJ3, with 12 positions matching TRDD3. Germline CDR1 GEAIGNYY, CDR2 EKD. V lost 0 bases, J lost 6 bases, and 5 bases stayed unmatched. The length of the CDR3 is 18 residues. The CDR3 DNA sequence: TGTGCCTGTGACACCGTACTGGGGGATACTCTGGACACCCGACAGATGTTTTTC. Its translation: CACDTVLGDTLDTRQMFF.

A note on this clone: The protein given by TCRdb reflects a much larger clone and differs at residue 18 from this DNA's translation, likely from a read error; the protein shown is the DNA's translation. The genes are TRDV2 and TRDJ1; 7 nucleotides agree with TRDD3. The CDR3 consists of 20 residues. CDR1 is GEAIGNYY and CDR2 is EKD in the germline V gene. The CDR3 protein is CACDTGELRRGIVTTDKPIF. The CDR3 DNA sequence: TGTGCCTGTGACACCGGTGAGCTCCGTCGGGGGATCGTGACGACCGATAAACCCATCTTT.

On this clone itself: Possible read error: a much larger clone is one base away. The gene calls are TRDV2 and TRDJ1, with 8 bases aligning to TRDD2. V dropped 0 bases and J dropped 4; count of bases not matched to a gene: 27. The CDR3 sequence is 22 residues long. The germline CDR1 and CDR2 sequences are GEAIGNYY and EKD. The CDR3 loop reads CACDTGNLPTSPGLNTRDKLIF. The DNA for the CDR3 is TGTGCCTGTGACACCGGCAATCTTCCTACGTCTCCTGGTCTCAATACGCGCGATAAACTCATCTTT.

V gene TRDV2 combines with J gene TRDJ3; D unresolved. This CDR3 has 20 residues. Germline V gives CDR1 GEAIGNYY, CDR2 EKD. V was shortened by 1 base and J by 18 bases, with 36 bases between the two germline ends. For the CDR3, the DNA is TGTGCCTGTGACACTCCCGGGGCCGACCAGATCTCCTGTGACACCCGCCCGATGTTTTTC. Residues: CACDTPGADQISCDTRPMFF.

This clone was found a few times. The protein recorded in TCRdb matches a much larger clone and deviates from this DNA's translation at residue 11, suggesting a read error; the protein here is obtained by translating the DNA. The rearrangement uses TRDV2 and TRDJ1; 10 positions agree with TRDD3. The CDR3 sequence is 17 residues long. In germline, CDR1 is GEAIGNYY, CDR2 EKD. The J segment lost 2 bases and the V segment lost 1 base, leaving 9 bases of the junction unmatched. In nucleotides, the CDR3 is TGTGCCTGTGACACGAAACTGGGGGATCCCACTACCGATAAACTCATCTTT. It is translated as CACDTKLGDPTTDKLIF.

This clone was seen only a few times. It is likely a read error: a sequence one base away is far more abundant. Other DNA sequences within the sample encode an identical CDR3. V usage is TRDV2 and J usage is TRDJ1, with TRDD3 matching over 13 bases. The germline V gene encodes CDR1 GEAIGNYY and CDR2 EKD. The CDR3 runs 19 residues. The CDR3 DNA sequence: TGTGCTTGTGACCCCGTACTGGGGGATACGCCCCCCTCAACCGATAAACTCATCTTT. Amino acids: CACDPVLGDTPPSTDKLIF.

There are a few counts of this clone. The protein held in TCRdb is that of a much larger clone and does not match this DNA's translation at residue 4, likely because of a read error; the protein shown is translated from the DNA. V and J are TRDV2 and TRDJ1, with TRDD3 matching 10 bases. The ends lost 6 bases at V and 0 bases at J; junction bases unmatched: 12. Germline V gene lookup returns CDR1 GEAIGNYY and CDR2 EKD. This CDR3 is 17 amino acids long. This chain's CDR3 is CACNLVGDTRNTDKLIF. The DNA of the CDR3 is TGTGCCTGTAACTTGGTGGGGGATACCCGAAACACCGATAAACTCATCTTT.

This clone came up a few times. The protein in TCRdb stems from a much larger clone and differs at residue 4 from this DNA's translation, likely a read error; here the protein is translated from the DNA. V and J are TRDV2 and TRDJ1; 9 bases are a match to TRDD3. Looked up from germline, CDR1 is GEAIGNYY and CDR2 is EKD. V shed 4 bases, J shed 0 bases, and the junction held 8 bases outside the gene matches. This CDR3 region has 16 residues. The CDR3 DNA sequence: TGTGCCTGTGAGACCGTTGGGGGATATTACACCGATAAACTCATCTTT. This sequence encodes CACETVGGYYTDKLIF.

This clone has only a few counts. TCRdb lists the protein of a much larger clone for this DNA, which differs at residues 14 and 15, so this is likely a read error; the protein given here is translated from the DNA itself. The chain joins TRDV1 to TRDJ1, with 8 bases fitting TRDD3. V shed 2 bases and J 0 bases; nucleotides not matched to a gene: 29. CDR1 and CDR2 (germline): TSWWSYY, QGS. The CDR3 consists of 24 residues. The DNA of the CDR3 is TGTGCTCTTGGGGAAGGGGTCTTCCACGCCTTACTGGGGGTGCATTCCTTCTACACCGATAAACTCATCTTT. Translating gives CALGEGVFHALLGVHSFYTDKLIF.

This clone was counted at least ten times. J is TRDJ3 and V is TRDV2; 7 bases line up with TRDD3. Trimming removed 0 bases from V and 0 bases from J; junction bases left unmatched: 19. The CDR3 consists of 23 residues. Germline V CDR1 and CDR2: GEAIGNYY, EKD. The CDR3 region is CACDTAPTGVPNLISWDTRQMFF. The CDR3 nucleotides read TGTGCCTGTGACACCGCGCCTACTGGGGTCCCCAACCTAATCTCCTGGGACACCCGACAGATGTTTTTC.

This clone was detected a few times. TCRdb's listed protein matches a much larger clone and diverges from this DNA's translation at residue 12, likely through a read error; the protein shown comes from the DNA. The CDR3 region has the DNA TGTGCCTGTGACACCGTGTCGCTGGGGGATACTCCTACTCAATCCACCGATAAACTCATCTTT. As protein: CACDTVSLGDTPTQSTDKLIF. The chain couples TRDV2 to TRDJ1; 11 nucleotides agree with TRDD3. Germline CDR1 GEAIGNYY, CDR2 EKD. V dropped 0 bases and J dropped 1; count of bases not matched to a gene: 18. This CDR3 comprises 21 residues.

The V and J genes are TRDV2 and TRDJ1, with a possible D match to TRDD3 (6 bases). The CDR3 is made up of 17 amino acids. The germline CDR1 and CDR2 sequences are GEAIGNYY and EKD. V was pared by 0 bases and J by 0 bases, with 16 bases between. The CDR3 sequence: CACDTRGERINTDKLIF. The CDR3 DNA follows: TGTGCCTGTGACACCCGGGGGGAGAGGATTAACACCGATAAACTCATCTTT.

V gene TRDV2 combines with J gene TRDJ1; D may be TRDD3 (5 bases). Germline V gene data show CDR1 as GEAIGNYY and CDR2 as EKD. This CDR3 is built from 18 residues. Trimming left V 3 bases short and J 0 bases short, with 22 bases between. The CDR3 nucleotides read TGTGCCTGTGACCCTCTGCTTATTGGGGTCTCGTACACCGATAAACTCATCTTT. It encodes CACDPLLIGVSYTDKLIF.

In the case of this clone: TCRdb's entry gives the protein of a much larger clone, which mismatches this DNA's translation at residue 12, likely from a read error; the protein reported here is translated from the DNA. The chain combines TRDV2 with TRDJ1; a weak D match, TRDD3 (6 bases). The CDR3 has 15 residues. Germline assignment: CDR1 GEAIGNYY and CDR2 EKD. The CDR3, as DNA: TGTGCCTGTGACAAGCTGGGGCCAAACACCGATGAACTCATCTTT. It yields the protein CACDKLGPNTDELIF.

There are a few counts of this clone. The TCRdb protein comes from a much larger clone and disagrees with this DNA's translation at residue 14, likely due to a read error; the protein given here is derived from the DNA. The gene calls are TRDV2 and TRDJ1, with 8 bases matching TRDD3. The ends lost 0 bases at V and 7 bases at J; junction bases unmatched: 21. Germline CDR1 GEAIGNYY, CDR2 EKD. This CDR3 comprises 19 residues. This chain's CDR3 is CACDTGRAQRGDRNGKLIF. DNA of the CDR3: TGTGCCTGTGACACCGGTAGGGCTCAGCGGGGGGATAGAAACGGTAAACTCATCTTT.

On this clone itself: TCRdb attributes to this sequence the protein of a much larger clone, which differs from the DNA translation at residue 7; a read error is likely, and the protein displayed is translated from the DNA. V and J are TRDV2 and TRDJ1; D call uncertain. The CDR3 covers 18 residues. CDR1 is GEAIGNYY and CDR2 is EKD in the germline V gene. V was pared by 0 bases and J by 2 bases, with 21 bases between. The CDR3 here is CACDTVVGPPYGTDKLIF. The CDR3 coding sequence is TGTGCCTGTGACACCGTTGTGGGTCCCCCCTATGGGACCGATAAACTCATCTTT.

With respect to this clone: The protein recorded in TCRdb matches a much larger clone and deviates from this DNA's translation at residue 3, suggesting a read error; the protein here is obtained by translating the DNA. J is TRDJ1 and V is TRDV2; TRDD3 matches 8 bases. This CDR3 spans 19 amino acids. Germline CDR1 is GEAIGNYY and CDR2 is EKD. The DNA of the CDR3 is TGTGCCCGTGACACCTTGGTTTTGCTGGGGGAAAAGTACACCGATAAACTCATCTTT. As protein: CARDTLVLLGEKYTDKLIF.